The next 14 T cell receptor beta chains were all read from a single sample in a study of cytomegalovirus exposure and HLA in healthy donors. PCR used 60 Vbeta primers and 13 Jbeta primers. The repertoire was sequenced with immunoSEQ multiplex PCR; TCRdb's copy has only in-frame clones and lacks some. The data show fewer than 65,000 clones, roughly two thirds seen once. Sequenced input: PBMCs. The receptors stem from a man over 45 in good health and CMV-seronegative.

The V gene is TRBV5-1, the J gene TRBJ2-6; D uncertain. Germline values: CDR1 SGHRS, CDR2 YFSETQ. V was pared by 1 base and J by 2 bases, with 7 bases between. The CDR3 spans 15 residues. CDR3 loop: CASSLTVAGANVLTF. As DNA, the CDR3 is TGCGCCAGCAGCTTGACGGTTGCTGGGGCCAACGTCCTGACTTTC.

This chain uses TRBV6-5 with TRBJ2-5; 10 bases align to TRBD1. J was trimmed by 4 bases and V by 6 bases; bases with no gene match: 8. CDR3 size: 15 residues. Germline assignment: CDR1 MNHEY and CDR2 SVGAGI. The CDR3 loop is CASRPDRGMIETQYF. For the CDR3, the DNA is TGTGCCAGCAGGCCGGACAGGGGGATGATAGAGACCCAGTACTTC.

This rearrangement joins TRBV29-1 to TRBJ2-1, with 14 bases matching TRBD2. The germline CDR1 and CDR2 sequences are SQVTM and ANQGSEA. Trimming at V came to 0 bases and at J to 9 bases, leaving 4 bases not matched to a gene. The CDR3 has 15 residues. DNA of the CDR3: TGCAGCGTTGAAGAGACTAGCGGGGGGGCGGGTGAGCAGTTCTTC. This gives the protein CSVEETSGGAGEQFF.

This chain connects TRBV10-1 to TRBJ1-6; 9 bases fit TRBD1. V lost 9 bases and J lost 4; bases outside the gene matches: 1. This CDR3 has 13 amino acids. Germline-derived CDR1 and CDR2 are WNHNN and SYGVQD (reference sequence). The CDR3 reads CARDRGYNSPLHF. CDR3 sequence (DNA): TGCGCCAGGGACAGGGGATATAATTCACCCCTCCACTTT.

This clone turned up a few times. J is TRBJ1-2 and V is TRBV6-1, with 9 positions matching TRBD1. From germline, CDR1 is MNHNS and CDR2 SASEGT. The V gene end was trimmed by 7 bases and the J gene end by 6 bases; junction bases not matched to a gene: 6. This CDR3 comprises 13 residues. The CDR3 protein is CASNTGGSDGYTF. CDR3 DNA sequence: TGTGCCAGCAATACAGGGGGCTCGGATGGCTACACCTTC.

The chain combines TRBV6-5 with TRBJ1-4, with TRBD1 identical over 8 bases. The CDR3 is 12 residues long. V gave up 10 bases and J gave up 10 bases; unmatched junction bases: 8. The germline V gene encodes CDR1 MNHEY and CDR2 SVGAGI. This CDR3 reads CATRTGKGKLFF. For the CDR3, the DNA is TGTGCCACCCGGACAGGGAAGGGAAAACTGTTTTTT.

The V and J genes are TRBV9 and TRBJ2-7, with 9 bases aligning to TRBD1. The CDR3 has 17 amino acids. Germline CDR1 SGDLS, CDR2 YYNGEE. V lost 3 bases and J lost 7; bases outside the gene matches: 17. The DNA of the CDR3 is TGTGCCAGCAGCGCGTCCGGGACAGGGACCTCGTTGGGGGAGCAGTACTTC. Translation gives CASSASGTGTSLGEQYF.

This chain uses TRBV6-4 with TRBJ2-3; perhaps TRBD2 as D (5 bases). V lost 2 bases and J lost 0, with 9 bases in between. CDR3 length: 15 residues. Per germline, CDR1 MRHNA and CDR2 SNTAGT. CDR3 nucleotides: TGTGCCAGCAGTGACGGGCTAGCTAGCACAGATACGCAGTATTTT. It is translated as CASSDGLASTDTQYF.

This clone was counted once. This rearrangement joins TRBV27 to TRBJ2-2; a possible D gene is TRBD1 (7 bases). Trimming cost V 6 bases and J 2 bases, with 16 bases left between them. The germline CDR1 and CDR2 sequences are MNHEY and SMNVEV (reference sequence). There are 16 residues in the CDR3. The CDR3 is CASSQGGHLNTGELFF. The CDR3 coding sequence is TGTGCCAGCAGCCAGGGGGGACACCTAAACACCGGGGAGCTGTTTTTT.

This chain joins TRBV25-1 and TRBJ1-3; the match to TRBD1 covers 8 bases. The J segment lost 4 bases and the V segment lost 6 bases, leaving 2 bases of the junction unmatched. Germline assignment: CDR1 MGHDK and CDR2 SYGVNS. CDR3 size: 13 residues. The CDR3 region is CASRDREGNTIYF. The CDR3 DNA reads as TGTGCCAGCAGGGACAGGGAAGGAAACACCATATATTTT.

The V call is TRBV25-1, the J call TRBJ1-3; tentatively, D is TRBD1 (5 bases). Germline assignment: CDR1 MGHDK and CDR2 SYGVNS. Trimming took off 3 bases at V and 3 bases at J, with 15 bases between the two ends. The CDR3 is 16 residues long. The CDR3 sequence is CASSDPSTVRGNTIYF. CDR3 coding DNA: TGTGCCAGCAGTGACCCCTCGACAGTTCGTGGAAACACCATATATTTT.

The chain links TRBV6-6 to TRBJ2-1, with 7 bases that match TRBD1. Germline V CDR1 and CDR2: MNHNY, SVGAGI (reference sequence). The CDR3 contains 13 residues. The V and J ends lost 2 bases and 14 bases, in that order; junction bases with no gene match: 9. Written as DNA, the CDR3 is TGTGCCAGCAGTTACCCGGGACAGTTGGAGGAGTTCTTC. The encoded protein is CASSYPGQLEEFF.

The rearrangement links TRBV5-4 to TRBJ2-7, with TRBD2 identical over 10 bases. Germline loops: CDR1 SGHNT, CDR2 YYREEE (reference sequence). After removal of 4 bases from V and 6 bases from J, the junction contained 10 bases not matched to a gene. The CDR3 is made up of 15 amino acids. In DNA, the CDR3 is TGTGCCAGCAGCCCAGCGGGAGGGGGTTATGGCGAGCAGTACTTC. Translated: CASSPAGGGYGEQYF.

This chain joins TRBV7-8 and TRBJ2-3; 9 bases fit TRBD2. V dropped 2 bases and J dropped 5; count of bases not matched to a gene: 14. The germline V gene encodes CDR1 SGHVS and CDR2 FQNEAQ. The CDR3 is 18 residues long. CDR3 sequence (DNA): TGTGCCAGCAGCTTAATACCTCCCGCGGGGGGGCCGGGAGATACGCAGTATTTT. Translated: CASSLIPPAGGPGDTQYF.